This T cell receptor (beta chain) was identified in a study of tissue T cells after allogeneic stem cell transplantation. Sequencing of TCRbeta CDR3 at survey depth gave sequences and template counts. TCRdb's table, derived via immunoSEQ multiplex PCR, lists solely in-frame clones and lacks some. The sample includes some 5,700 clones, roughly 44% seen only once; the top ten take roughly an eighth. This CDR3 is built from 13 residues. Germline CDR1 and CDR2: SGHND and FRSKSL. V was pared by 4 bases and J by 4 bases, with 0 bases of the junction left unmatched. Time point defined: mouse harvest day 14 after allogeneic transplant. Tail vein injection delivered 10^7 T-cell-depleted bone marrow cells and 10^6 splenic CD5+ T cells. B6 (H2b) cells into BALB/c (H2d) mice; tissues taken at day 7 or 14. This clone is medium-sized (0.01 to 0.1%) within its sample. Each gene name is a mouse one. The CDR3 end lies 1 residue beyond the end of the read and is filled in from the germline J gene.

This TCR came from a female BALB/c mouse given C57BL/6 T cells with graft-versus-host disease after an allogeneic hematopoietic cell transplant. The V gene is TRBV15, the J gene TRBJ2-2, with 7 bases fitting TRBD1. Sequenced material: gut tissue. The CDR3 is CASSSGGTGQLYF. Partial CDR3 DNA: TGTGCCAGCAGTTCAGGGGGCACCGGGCAGCTCTAC.